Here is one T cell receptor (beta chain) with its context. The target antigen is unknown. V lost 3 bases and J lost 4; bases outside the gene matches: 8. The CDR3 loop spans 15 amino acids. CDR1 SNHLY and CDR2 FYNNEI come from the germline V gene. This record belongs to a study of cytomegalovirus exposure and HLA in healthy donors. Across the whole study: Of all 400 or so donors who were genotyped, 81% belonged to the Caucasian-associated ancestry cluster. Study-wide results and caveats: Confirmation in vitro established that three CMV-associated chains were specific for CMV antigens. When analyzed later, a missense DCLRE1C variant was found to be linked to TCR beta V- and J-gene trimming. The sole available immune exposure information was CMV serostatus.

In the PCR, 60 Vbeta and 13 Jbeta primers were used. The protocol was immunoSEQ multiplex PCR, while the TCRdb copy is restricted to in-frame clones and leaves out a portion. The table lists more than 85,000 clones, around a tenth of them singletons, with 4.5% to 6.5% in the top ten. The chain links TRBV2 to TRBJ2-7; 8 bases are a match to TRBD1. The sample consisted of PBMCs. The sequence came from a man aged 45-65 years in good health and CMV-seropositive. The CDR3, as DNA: TGTGCCAGCAGTGAGTTGGGACAGGAACTATACGAGCAGTACTTC. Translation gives CASSELGQELYEQYF.